These 4 T cell receptor beta chains were sequenced from one sample in a study of spatial heterogeneity in lung cancer. TCRdb itself ran the 5' RACE reads through MiXCR, one entry per CDR3 protein. The data show some 87,000 distinct CDR3 sequences, with 7% to 9% seen just once and about 7% held by the top ten. Regarding time point: sample taken at primary tumor resection. No cell sorting; template was whole RNA from tumor, lung tissue or PBMC. Sequenced here: PBMCs, sampled at surgery. The receptor source for this set is a male donor with early-stage non-small cell lung cancer.

This clonotype was detected a few times. The CDR3 DNA reads as TGCGCCAGCTTTCGGGACCCTTCCTACAATGAGCAGTTCTTC. Protein sequence: CASFRDPSYNEQFF. The chain links TRBV5-1 to TRBJ2-1; TRBD1 or TRBD2 may be the D gene (5 bases each). Trimming pared 7 bases from V and 1 base from J, leaving 12 bases between. In germline, CDR1 is SGHRS, CDR2 YFSETQ. The CDR3 has 14 residues.

The rearrangement uses TRBV24-1 and TRBJ1-2; no firm D call. The CDR3 is 12 residues long. The V and J ends lost 4 bases and 2 bases respectively, with 4 bases between them. Germline CDR1 reads KGHDR; CDR2 reads SFDVKD. The CDR3: CATSDSNYGYTF. The CDR3 nucleotides are TGTGCCACCAGTGACAGCAACTATGGCTACACCTTC.

The chain combines TRBV6-5 with TRBJ1-2; 7 bases agree with TRBD1. Looked up from germline, CDR1 is MNHEY and CDR2 is SVGAGI. The CDR3 is 11 amino acids. J gave up 14 bases and V 2 bases, and 5 bases lay outside the gene matches. CDR3 coding DNA: TGTGCCAGCAGTTACGGGACAGTGCGGACCTTC. It specifies CASSYGTVRTF.

In its sample, this clonotype was seen a few times. The V gene is TRBV15, the J gene TRBJ2-1; D gene ambiguous. Trimming took 8 bases from V and 0 from J, leaving 23 bases between them. The CDR3 length is 18 residues. Germline CDR1 is LNHNV and CDR2 is YYDKDF (reference sequence). In DNA form, the CDR3 reads TGTGCCACCCCCAGGCCCTCGAGGCCGTTTTACTCCTACAATGAGCAGTTCTTC. Translation: CATPRPSRPFYSYNEQFF.